The entry that follows covers one TCR beta chain sequence. The table lists this clone with a count of one. Its antigen remains undetermined. No quality values exist for individual bases; no much larger clone is one base distant. The method was the immunoSEQ multiplex PCR assay. RNA was extracted from all samples and reverse transcribed into cDNA as template for TCR sequencing. First-strand cDNA was synthesized using SuperScript III with a 2:1 mix of oligo-dT and random hexamers. A synthetic immune receptor repertoire was used to measure amplification bias, and any remaining bias was corrected computationally. On the authors' methods: After raw reads were preprocessed to remove errors, the CDR3 was defined following IMGT conventions as running from the conserved cysteine to phenylalanine. Clonality was calculated as 1 minus Shannon entropy normalized by log2 of the number of productive unique TCRs. Whether scalp clones were CD4 or CD8 was inferred by matching scalp TCRbeta sequences against CD4 and CD8 repertoires sorted from blood. TCRdb re-hosts the immuneACCESS table, in-frame sequences only. Its copies lack some clones; in the studies checked, an unresolved V gene accounts for under half of them, and the cause for the rest is not known. V, J and clone size were drawn from that table, and D and trimming were deduced from the DNA. Here the sample has approximately 45,000 clones; about 71% occur a single time. The ten most abundant clones make up under 25% of the sample.

This sample is part of a study of CD8+ T cells in alopecia areata (dated by TCRdb to 2017 to 2018). At the level of the whole study: Treated patients were enrolled in an open-label pilot trial of oral tofacitinib, 5 to 10 mg twice daily, for moderate-to-severe alopecia areata. Patients stayed on tofacitinib for 6 to 18 months and then had 6 months of follow-up off drug so that delayed response and recurrence could be assessed. For the treated patients, the SALT score, which quantifies what percentage of scalp surface area is affected, served as the measure of disease severity. To study T cell clonal expansion in alopecia areata, the researchers applied high-throughput TCRbeta sequencing to both the C3H/HeJ mouse model and human patients. In humans, TCRbeta sequencing was performed on scalp tissue and on sorted CD4+ and CD8+ peripheral blood T cells from healthy controls and from patients with patchy or totalis/universalis alopecia areata. Tofacitinib-treated patients had biopsies at baseline and at 4 and 24 weeks of treatment, with a later scalp biopsy in several patients. Scalp clonality was compared among normal scalp (n=4), patchy alopecia areata scalp (n=8), and alopecia totalis/universalis scalp (n=8). RNA came from the PAXgene miRNA kit for fixed scalp, the miRNeasy kit for PBMCs, and the RNeasy kit for mouse skin. TCRbeta CDR3 regions were amplified by immunoSEQ multiplex PCR using 35 Vbeta forward and 13 Jbeta reverse primers. Summary of the overall study and its limitations: Many expanded lesional clones persisted in scalp and blood during tofacitinib treatment, which may partly explain relapse after stopping treatment. Because the treated cohort was small and included a single nonresponder, larger studies are needed to assess links between baseline CD8+ expansion and response. Higher clonality and more expanded CD8+ clones were observed in lesional scalp than in normal scalp, particularly in alopecia totalis/universalis, a finding suggestive of antigenic drive. Tofacitinib significantly decreased scalp clonality and the number of expanded CD8+ clones among the top 100 scalp clones. TCR sequences shared between patients were less clear than in mice, possibly partly because of HLA diversity in the patient population. Unlike mouse skin, where gammadelta T cells dominate, normal human skin contains resident alphabeta T cells that get sequenced too, which complicates analysis of the scalp TCR repertoire.

Interpreted using the paper, the time point label stands for: about 4 weeks on oral tofacitinib. The meaning of the sample's treatment or condition label: oral pan-JAK inhibitor, 5-10 mg twice daily. Peripheral blood and lesional scalp punch biopsies were obtained from patients with alopecia areata. PBMCs were isolated by density centrifugation and stained for CD3, CD4 and CD8, and CD4+ and CD8+ T cells were sorted on a FACSAria. V is clipped by 1 base and J by 3 bases, and the sequence between their germline boundaries is 9 bases long. From the germline V gene, CDR1 is MGHRA and CDR2 is YSYEKL. The cysteine opens and the phenylalanine closes a CDR3 of 14 amino acids. Only CDR3 DNA remains: 42 bases, in frame from the first base.

The material was CD8+ T cells sorted from blood, obtained at week 4, from a patient treated with tofacitinib. The sequence was obtained from a human donor with alopecia areata. Rearrangement joined TRBV4-1 to TRBJ1-2; TRBD1 might be the D gene, on 5 matching bases. Here the CDR3 is given as CASSQVLGDYGYTF. The base sequence is TGCGCCAGCAGCCAAGTTCTAGGGGACTATGGCTACACCTTC.